These 11 T cell receptor delta chains were all obtained from the same sample, sequenced in a study of γδ T cells in repeated Plasmodium falciparum infection (dated by TCRdb to about 2021). Preparation of the library involved multiplex PCR. The sequencer was an Illumina MiSeq. TCRdb called clones anew from the public reads via CATT; matching DNA rows were later pooled. Across this sample there are approximately 93,000 delta-chain clones, with approximately 0.96% seen only once. Nearly 10% of the sample belongs to the ten largest clones. For bulk TCR repertoire analysis, Vgamma9/Vdelta2+ and Vdelta2-negative gammadelta T cell populations were flow-sorted out of peripheral blood mononuclear cells. Sequenced input: gamma-delta T cells from blood. The receptors here all came from a pool of human donors (malaria-infected and uninfected, not separated).

In its sample, this clone was seen a few times. Since a far larger clone is one base different, this is likely a read error. Other DNA sequences within the sample encode an identical CDR3. The chain employs TRDV1 and TRDJ1; TRDD3 matches at 8 bases. TCRdb leaves out the J gene; it was filled in here by matching the DNA to germline. The germline gives CDR1 TSWWSYY, CDR2 QGS. This CDR3 is 18 amino acids long. In DNA, the CDR3 is TGTGCCCTTGGGGACGCTTTCCTGTCGAGGGATACGGCCGATAAACTCATCTTT. It yields the protein CALGDAFLSRDTADKLIF.

Comment on this clone: TCRdb's protein, taken from a much larger clone, differs from this DNA's translation at residue 9, likely owing to a read error; the protein displayed comes from the DNA. V usage is TRDV2 and J usage is TRDJ3; 9 bases fit TRDD3. Here the J gene came from matching the DNA to germline, since TCRdb omits it. The CDR3 spans 19 residues. J lost 0 bases, V lost 0 bases, and 5 bases had no gene match. Germline CDR1 and CDR2: GEAIGNYY and EKD. The DNA of the CDR3 is TGTGCCTGTGACACCGTACTGGGGGAACACTCCTGGGACACCCGACAGATGTTTTTC. Translated: CACDTVLGEHSWDTRQMFF.

This clone has at least ten counts. TCRdb's protein for this DNA is that of a much larger clone and differs from the translation at residue 8, likely a read error; the protein shown is the DNA translation. V gene TRDV2 combines with J gene TRDJ1; the D gene is possibly TRDD3 (6 bases). Deletions cut 1 base from V and 0 bases from J, with 14 bases between. CDR1 is GEAIGNYY, CDR2 EKD, per germline. This CDR3 is 16 amino acids long. CDR3 sequence reads: CACDTMGGTDTDKLIF. As DNA, the CDR3 is TGTGCCTGTGACACGATGGGGGGTACGGACACCGATAAACTCATCTTT.

This clone was observed a handful of times. The TCRdb record carries a much larger clone's protein, which differs from this DNA's translation at residue 14; a read error is the likely cause, and the protein listed here is the DNA translation. The chain carries TRDV1 and TRDJ1, with D possibly TRDD2 on 7 matching bases. The V and J ends lost 4 bases and 3 bases respectively, with 30 bases between them. CDR3 size: 20 residues. Germline CDR1 TSWWSYY, CDR2 QGS. CDR3 coding DNA: TGTGCTCTTGGGGGATCCTTCCTCGGATTCTTCCGGGGGACACCCGATAAACTCATCTTT. Protein sequence: CALGGSFLGFFRGTPDKLIF.

Only a few counts were recorded for this clone. TCRdb lists the protein of a much larger clone for this DNA, which differs at residue 12, so this is likely a read error; the protein given here is translated from the DNA itself. The chain carries TRDV1 and TRDJ1, with D tentatively TRDD3 (5 bases). TCRdb lists no J gene, so it was determined here by aligning the DNA to germline. Germline V gene data show CDR1 as TSWWSYY and CDR2 as QGS. Trimming removed 8 bases from V and 2 bases from J, with 30 bases in between. There are 19 residues in the CDR3. The CDR3 DNA reads TGTGCTCTTACCATTACCCATGGTTATTTACTGGAGGATACCGATAAACTCATCTTT. Translation: CALTITHGYLLEDTDKLIF.

Concerning this clone itself: TCRdb's protein for this DNA is that of a much larger clone and differs from the translation at residue 17, likely a read error; the protein shown is the DNA translation. J is TRDJ1 and V is TRDV1, with 10 bases that match TRDD3. Germline values: CDR1 TSWWSYY, CDR2 QGS. This CDR3 has 21 residues. J lost 7 bases, V lost 1 base, and 24 bases had no gene match. CDR3 in DNA: TGTGCTCTTGGGGAACCTGTCCTACGCTGGGGGATATTTGTGGATCCGGGTAAACTCATCTTT. It codes for CALGEPVLRWGIFVDPGKLIF.

This clone came up a few times. A far more abundant clone sits one base away, making this likely a read error. The same CDR3 can be traced to other DNA sequences in this sample. V gene TRDV1 was called; the J gene was not; TRDD3, the D gene given by the table, was not confirmed from the DNA. Looked up from germline, CDR1 is TSWWSYY and CDR2 is QGS. The CDR3 is 18 residues long. CDR3 nucleotides: TGTGCTCTTGGGGGAAAAACCTCCGGCTGGGGGATACGCGGGACCCTAATCTTT. The encoded protein is CALGGKTSGWGIRGTLIF.

Turning to this clone: A clone one base away is much larger, so this may be a read error. CDR3 in DNA: TGTGCTCTTGGGGAAATGGCCTGGGGGATACCGTACACCGATAAGCTCATCTTT. Amino acids: CALGEMAWGIPYTDKLIF. V and J are TRDV1 and TRDJ1; 11 bases match TRDD3. Germline V gene sequence: CDR1 TSWWSYY, CDR2 QGS. The CDR3 extends over 18 amino acids.

This clone was recorded a few times. This likely came from a read error, as a far larger clone is one base away. The sample has other DNA sequences that encode this CDR3 too. This chain links TRDV2 with TRDJ3, with a tentative D call TRDD3 (6 bases). The J gene, missing from TCRdb, was assigned here through DNA to germline matching. This CDR3 comprises 19 residues. Per germline, CDR1 GEAIGNYY and CDR2 EKD. The chain's CDR3 is CACDTGGLRGSWDTRQMFF. In DNA, the CDR3 is TGTGCCTGTGACACTGGGGGCCTGAGGGGCTCCTGGGACACTCGACAGATGTTTTTC.

The table lists this clone with a few counts. A far bigger clonotype differs at one base, so this is likely a read error. The same CDR3 is also encoded by other DNA sequences in this sample. The V gene is TRDV2; the J gene was not called; the table's D call, TRDD3, has no DNA check behind it. Germline V gene lookup returns CDR1 GEAIGNYY and CDR2 EKD. The length of the CDR3 is 18 residues. The CDR3 reads CACDTRSGGTWYTDKLIF. DNA for the CDR3: TGTGCCTGTGACACCAGGTCTGGGGGAACGTGGTACACCGATAAACTTATCTTT.

A word on this clone: The protein given by TCRdb reflects a much larger clone and differs at residue 8 from this DNA's translation, likely from a read error; the protein shown is the DNA's translation. V and J are TRAV29/DV5 and TRDJ1; 13 nucleotides line up with TRDD3. The J gene was not available in TCRdb and was assigned here by matching the DNA to germline segments. The V segment lost 1 base and the J segment 0 bases; nucleotides outside the gene matches: 42. The CDR3 runs 29 residues. Germline CDR1 reads NSMFDY; CDR2 reads ISSIKDK. CDR3 DNA sequence: TGTGCAGCAAGCTCTGGCCCTTCTCCTATACCGTACTGGGGGATACGCGTATTGTGGAATTGTAAGTACACCGATAAACTCATCTTT. This codes for CAASSGPSPIPYWGIRVLWNCKYTDKLIF. Drawing the rest from reference TRAV29/DV5 and TRDJ1, the complete variable domain is DQQVKQNSPSLSVQEGRISILNCDYTNSMFDYFLWYKKYPAEGPTFLISISSIKDKNEDGRFTVFLNKSAKHLSLHIVPSQPGDSAVYFCAASSGPSPIPYWGIRVLWNCKYTDKLIFGKGTRVTVEP.